This entry is about one TCR beta chain. The entry originates in a study of blood T cell repertoires in COVID-19. Study at large: In each case, the material was cDNA or gDNA derived from T cells, B-cell-depleted T cells, or PBMCs.

TCRdb keeps only in-frame clones here, not all; method: immunoSEQ multiplex PCR. Altogether some 46,000 clones are present, around nine tenths being singletons, with the ten largest covering under 8%. The CDR3 loop spans 16 amino acids. Germline V gene sequence: CDR1 LGHNA, CDR2 YSLEER. The trim removed 0 bases at V and 8 bases at J, leaving 4 bases unmatched. The TCR was taken from a man aged 50 to 60 with acute or convalescent COVID-19. The rearrangement links TRBV4-3 to TRBJ1-6, with 10 nucleotides matching TRBD1. Material for sequencing was peripheral blood. CDR3 coding DNA: TGCGCCAGCAGCCAAGATCGGGGGACAGGGGATTCACCCCTCCACTTT. As protein: CASSQDRGTGDSPLHF.